Sequencing of this TCR beta chain was carried out in a study of blood T cell repertoires in COVID-19. Study-wide context: The samples span acute and convalescent COVID-19 from the United States, Italy and Spain. Sample material is recorded as cDNA or gDNA derived from T cells, B-cell-depleted T cells, or PBMCs.

Per the study methods: Amplification of reference gene primers was used by the study to estimate nucleated cell counts. Profiling relied on immunoSEQ multiplex PCR, and the TCRdb table lists in-frame clones only, not all of them. That table supplies the V and J calls and clone size; D and trimming were determined from the DNA. In the table there are about 150,000 clones, roughly nine tenths of which are singletons. The V gene lost 8 bases and the J gene lost 4 bases, with 23 bases spanning the gap. The CDR3 loop spans 16 amino acids. CDR1 MDHEN and CDR2 SYDVKM come from the germline V gene. Sequencing used peripheral blood. The genes are TRBV28 and TRBJ2-5, with D perhaps TRBD2 (6 bases). This TCR was recovered from a woman between 55 and 75 years old with active COVID-19. The CDR3 DNA follows: TGTGCCAGCCTTTCGGTGGGTAGCGGAAAAGGAGAGACCCAGTACTTC. Translation: CASLSVGSGKGETQYF.